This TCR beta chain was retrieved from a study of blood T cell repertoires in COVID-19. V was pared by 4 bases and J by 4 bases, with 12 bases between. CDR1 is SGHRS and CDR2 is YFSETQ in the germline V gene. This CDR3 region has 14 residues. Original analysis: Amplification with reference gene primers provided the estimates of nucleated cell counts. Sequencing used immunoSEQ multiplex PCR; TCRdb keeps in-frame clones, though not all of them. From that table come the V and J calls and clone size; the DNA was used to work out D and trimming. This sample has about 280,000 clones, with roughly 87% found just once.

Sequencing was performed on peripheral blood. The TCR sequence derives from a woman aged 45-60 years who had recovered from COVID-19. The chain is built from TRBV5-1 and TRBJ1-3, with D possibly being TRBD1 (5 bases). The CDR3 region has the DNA TGCGCCAGCAGCACCGGGACTCCCGGAAACACCATATATTTT. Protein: CASSTGTPGNTIYF.